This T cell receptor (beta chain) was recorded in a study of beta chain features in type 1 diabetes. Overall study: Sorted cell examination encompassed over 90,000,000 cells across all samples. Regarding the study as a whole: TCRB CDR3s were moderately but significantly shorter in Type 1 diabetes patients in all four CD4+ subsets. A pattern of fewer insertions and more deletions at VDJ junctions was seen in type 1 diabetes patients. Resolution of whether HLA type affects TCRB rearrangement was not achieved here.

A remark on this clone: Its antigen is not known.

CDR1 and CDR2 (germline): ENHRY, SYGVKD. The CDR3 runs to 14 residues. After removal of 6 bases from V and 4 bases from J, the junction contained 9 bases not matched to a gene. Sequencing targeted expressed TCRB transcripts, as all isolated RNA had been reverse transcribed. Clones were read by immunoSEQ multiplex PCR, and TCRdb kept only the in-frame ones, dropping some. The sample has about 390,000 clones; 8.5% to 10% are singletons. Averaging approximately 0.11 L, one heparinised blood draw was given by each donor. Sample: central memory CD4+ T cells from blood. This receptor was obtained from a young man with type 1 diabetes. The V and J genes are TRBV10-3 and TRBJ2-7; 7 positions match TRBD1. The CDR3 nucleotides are TGTGCCATCAGCGACTTACAGGGGAATTACGAGCAGTACTTC. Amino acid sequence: CAISDLQGNYEQYF.